These 5 T cell receptor beta chains originate from one sample sequenced in a study of T cell responses to AZD1222 COVID-19 vaccine. The table came from immunoSEQ multiplex PCR; TCRdb's copy has only in-frame clones and leaves some out. The table lists over 150,000 clones, roughly 92% of them singletons. The sequenced sample was peripheral blood, obtained 28 days after the second AZD1222 dose. These receptors were collected from an adult who received the AZD1222 COVID-19 vaccine.

The rearrangement links TRBV18 to TRBJ1-1, with D unclear. This CDR3 contains 14 residues. Trimming removed 2 bases from V and 4 bases from J, with 11 bases in between. The germline V gene encodes CDR1 KGHSH and CDR2 LQKENI. The CDR3 sequence: CASSPRPQTTEAFF. The CDR3 nucleotides read TGTGCCAGCTCACCAAGACCACAGACCACTGAAGCTTTCTTT. Based on the CDR3 plus reference TRBV18 and TRBJ1-1, the full variable domain is NAGVMQNPRHLVRRRGQEARLRCSPMKGHSHVYWYRQLPEEGLKFMVYLQKENIIDESGMPKERFSAEFPKEGPSILRIQQVVRGDSAAYFCASSPRPQTTEAFFGQGTRLTVV.

The chain has TRBV9 and TRBJ2-7; TRBD1 agrees at 9 bases. This CDR3 is 15 amino acids long. Germline V gene sequence: CDR1 SGDLS, CDR2 YYNGEE. V gave up 3 bases and J gave up 5 bases; unmatched junction bases: 9. The CDR3 DNA sequence: TGTGCCAGCAGCGCCCTACCGGGACAGGGTAACGAGCAGTACTTC. Amino acids: CASSALPGQGNEQYF.

This clone has just one count. The chain carries TRBV7-9 and TRBJ2-2, with TRBD1 matching 9 bases. The CDR3 sequence is 16 residues long. From germline, CDR1 is SEHNR and CDR2 FQNEAQ (reference sequence). V was clipped by 5 bases and J by 3 bases; unmatched bases: 7. CDR3 residues: CASSLDGQGYTGELFF. The CDR3 DNA sequence: TGTGCCAGCAGCCTTGACGGACAGGGGTACACCGGGGAGCTGTTTTTT.

CDR3 sequence reads: CASNGGTTSSYNEQFF. As DNA, the CDR3 is TGTGCCAGCAACGGGGGGACCACTAGCTCCTACAATGAGCAGTTCTTC. This chain joins TRBV3-1 (or the pseudogene TRBV3-2) and TRBJ2-1; TRBD2 aligns across 7 bases. The CDR3 contains 16 residues. The J segment lost 0 bases and the V segment lost 7 bases, leaving 9 bases of the junction unmatched. Germline CDR1 reads LGHDT; CDR2 reads YNNKEL (reference sequence).

This chain uses TRBV27 with TRBJ1-2; the match to TRBD1 covers 8 bases. This CDR3 region has 14 residues. Germline V gene lookup returns CDR1 MNHEY and CDR2 SMNVEV (reference sequence). The ends lost 5 bases at V and 1 base at J; junction bases unmatched: 3. The CDR3 DNA sequence: TGTGCCAGCAGTGGACAGGGAGGTAACTATGGCTACACCTTC. Amino acids: CASSGQGGNYGYTF.